A single sample gave rise to the 9 T cell receptor beta chains below, sequenced in a study of CD8 T cells in Susac syndrome. cDNA came from roughly 0.5 to 1 ug RNA primed by random hexamers. MiXCR, run by TCRdb on the immunoSEQ multiplex PCR reads, gives a single entry per CDR3 protein. The data contain 150,000 to 160,000 distinct CDR3 sequences, just under 97% of them singletons. Sequencing input: CD8+ T cells from PBMCs. The receptors originated from a human donor with multiple sclerosis.

To note about this clonotype: The CDR3 does not close with the conserved phenylalanine or tryptophan, likely indicating a read error. The CDR3 spells CASSPRQGTDYEQYI. CDR3 DNA sequence: TGCGCCAGCAGCCCTAGACAGGGTACGGACTACGAGCAGTACATC. The rearrangement links TRBV5-1 to TRBJ2-7; TRBD1 aligns across 7 bases. V lost 4 bases, J lost 3 bases, and 10 bases stayed unmatched. Germline V gives CDR1 SGHRS, CDR2 YFSETQ. The CDR3 spans 15 residues.

This clonotype came up once. The chain links TRBV7-9 to TRBJ2-1; 11 bases are shared with TRBD1. Germline trimming cut 5 bases from V and 4 bases from J; bases unmatched to any gene: 7. This CDR3 has 16 residues. Germline-derived CDR1 and CDR2 are SEHNR and FQNEAQ (reference sequence). The CDR3 DNA sequence: TGTGCCAGCAGCCCGACCGGGGACAGGGGGTACAATGAGCAGTTCTTC. Translating gives CASSPTGDRGYNEQFF.

The V gene is TRBV2, the J gene TRBJ1-6; 7 bases align to TRBD1. V shed 1 base and J 7 bases; nucleotides not matched to a gene: 4. CDR1 and CDR2 (germline): SNHLY, FYNNEI. The CDR3 runs 15 residues. CDR3 DNA sequence: TGTGCCAGCAGTGAAGAGGGGACAGACAATTCACCCCTCCACTTT. Its protein is CASSEEGTDNSPLHF.

The chain recombines TRBV30 with TRBJ2-1; D unresolved. Germline CDR1 and CDR2: GTSNPN and SVGIG (reference sequence). This CDR3 has 14 residues. V was trimmed by 0 bases and J by 4 bases, leaving 10 bases between them. Here the CDR3 reads CAWSVGLRYNEQFF. CDR3 nucleotides: TGTGCCTGGAGTGTAGGCCTCCGATACAATGAGCAGTTCTTC.

The CDR3 sequence is CSVEMINTEAFF. The CDR3, as DNA: TGCAGCGTTGAAATGATAAACACTGAAGCTTTCTTT. V gene TRBV29-1 combines with J gene TRBJ1-1; no reliable D call. Per germline, CDR1 SQVTM and CDR2 ANQGSEA. V dropped 2 bases and J dropped 2 bases, with 6 bases sitting between them. The CDR3 is 12 amino acids.

CDR3 nucleotide sequence: TGTGCCAGCAGCTTAGTGGTGGGAAGCACAGATACGCAGTATTTT. Its translation is CASSLVVGSTDTQYF. The chain employs TRBV7-9 and TRBJ2-3, with unresolved D. The CDR3 length is 15 residues. Germline CDR1 SEHNR, CDR2 FQNEAQ (reference sequence). Trimming left V 1 base short and J 0 bases short, with 8 bases between.

Turning to this clonotype: One end of the junction fails to match germline, which may point to a read error. V gene TRBV7-7 combines with J gene TRBJ2-5; a weak D match, TRBD2 (6 bases). From germline, CDR1 is SSHAT and CDR2 FNYEAQ (reference sequence). The CDR3 is 16 amino acids. CDR3 nucleotide sequence: TGTGCTAGCAGCTTATTTCCTCGGGGAGGTGACGGGACCCAGTACTTC. Protein sequence: CASSLFPRGGDGTQYF.

CDR3 DNA sequence: TGCAGCGTTGAAGAAACTAGCGGGAGCACAGATACGCAGTATTTT. It encodes CSVEETSGSTDTQYF. This sequence joins TRBV29-1 and TRBJ2-3; 9 bases agree with TRBD2. The CDR3 totals 15 residues. V was clipped by 0 bases and J by 0 bases; unmatched bases: 1. The germline CDR1 and CDR2 sequences are SQVTM and ANQGSEA.

V gene TRBV3-1 combines with J gene TRBJ2-7; possible D gene TRBD1, 6 bases. The germline V gene encodes CDR1 LGHDT and CDR2 YNNKEL (reference sequence). V dropped 1 base and J dropped 3 bases, with 10 bases sitting between them. There are 14 residues in the CDR3. The CDR3 loop is CASSQGTGYYEQYV. The CDR3 DNA is TGTGCCAGCAGCCAAGGAACAGGGTACTACGAGCAGTACGTC.